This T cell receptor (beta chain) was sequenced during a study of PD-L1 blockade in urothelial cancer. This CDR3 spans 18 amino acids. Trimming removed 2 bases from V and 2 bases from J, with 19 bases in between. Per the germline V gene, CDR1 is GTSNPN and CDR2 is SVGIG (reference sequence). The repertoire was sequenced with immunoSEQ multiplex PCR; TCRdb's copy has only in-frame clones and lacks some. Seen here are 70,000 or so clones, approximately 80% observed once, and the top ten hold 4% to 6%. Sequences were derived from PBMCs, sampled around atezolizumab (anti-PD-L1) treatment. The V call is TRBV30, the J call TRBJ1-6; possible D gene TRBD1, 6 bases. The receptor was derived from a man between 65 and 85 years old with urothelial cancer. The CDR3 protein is CAWSPYIQQGPYNSPLHF. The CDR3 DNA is TGTGCCTGGAGTCCATACATACAACAGGGCCCCTATAATTCACCCCTCCACTTT. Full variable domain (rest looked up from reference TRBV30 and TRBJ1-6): SQTIHQWPATLVQPVGSPLSLECTVEGTSNPNLYWYRQAAGRGLQLLFYSVGIGQISSEVPQNLSASRPQDRQFILSSKKLLLSDSGFYLCAWSPYIQQGPYNSPLHFGNGTRLTVT.